The 10 T cell receptor beta chains presented below share a single source sample, sequenced in a study of T cell changes during pregnancy in multiple sclerosis. Using immunoSEQ multiplex PCR, the repertoire was profiled, and TCRdb retains in-frame clones only, with some absent. The sample has around 97,000 clones; about 90% are singletons. This sample comprised peripheral blood, obtained after pregnancy. Receptors originate from a female donor with multiple sclerosis, enrolled in a pregnancy study.

The V and J genes are TRBV11-2 and TRBJ2-1; 9 positions match TRBD1. From germline, CDR1 is SGHAT and CDR2 FQNNGV. The CDR3 consists of 13 residues. Trimming removed 3 bases from V and 7 bases from J; junction bases left unmatched: 1. CDR3: CASSLTGGNEQFF. As DNA, the CDR3 is TGTGCCAGCAGCTTGACAGGGGGAAATGAGCAGTTCTTC.

This chain uses TRBV6-4 with TRBJ2-3; 7 nucleotides match TRBD1. CDR3 size: 14 residues. Germline CDR1 MRHNA, CDR2 SNTAGT. The V and J ends lost 4 bases and 3 bases, in that order; junction bases with no gene match: 4. The CDR3 sequence: CASSAKQGTDTQYF. Written as DNA, the CDR3 is TGTGCCAGCAGTGCCAAACAGGGGACAGATACGCAGTATTTT.

The table lists this clone with a count of one. This chain links TRBV27 with TRBJ2-1, with TRBD2 identical over 8 bases. V shed 6 bases and J 8 bases; nucleotides not matched to a gene: 12. In germline, CDR1 is MNHEY, CDR2 SMNVEV (reference sequence). The CDR3 totals 15 residues. The CDR3 DNA follows: TGTGCCAGCAGACACCTCGGGGGGGAGGGCCATGAGCAGTTCTTC. This sequence encodes CASRHLGGEGHEQFF.

The CDR3 region is CASSPRGYIQYF. As DNA, the CDR3 is TGTGCCAGCAGCCCCCGCGGGTATATTCAGTACTTC. This rearrangement joins TRBV14 to TRBJ2-4; tentative D call: TRBD2 (5 bases). The germline gives CDR1 SGHDN, CDR2 FVKESK. With 4 bases removed from V and 10 bases from J, the gap between germline ends came to 11 bases. This CDR3 has 12 amino acids.

The chain has TRBV29-1 and TRBJ2-1; D possibly corresponds to TRBD2 (6 bases). The V and J ends lost 1 base and 0 bases respectively, with 10 bases between them. The CDR3 sequence is 15 residues long. The germline gives CDR1 SQVTM, CDR2 ANQGSEA. CDR3 sequence: CSVEGDSNSYNEQFF. CDR3 coding DNA: TGCAGCGTTGAAGGGGACTCCAACTCCTACAATGAGCAGTTCTTC.

CDR3 sequence reads: CASSFSRGWDGYTF. The DNA of the CDR3 is TGTGCCAGCAGCTTTAGTAGGGGGTGGGATGGCTACACCTTC. V usage is TRBV5-4 and J usage is TRBJ1-2, with D tentatively TRBD1 (6 bases). This CDR3 has 14 residues. Trimming shortened V by 2 bases and J by 6 bases, and 14 bases separated the two germline ends. Germline CDR1 SGHNT, CDR2 YYREEE (reference sequence).

V and J are TRBV4-3 and TRBJ2-3; 8 bases match TRBD1. The CDR3 is made up of 16 amino acids. Germline V gives CDR1 LGHNA, CDR2 YSLEER. J lost 4 bases, V lost 0 bases, and 6 bases had no gene match. CDR3 sequence: CASSQESQGGADTQYF. The DNA of the CDR3 is TGCGCCAGCAGCCAAGAGTCACAGGGGGGAGCAGATACGCAGTATTTT.

This sequence joins TRBV5-1 and TRBJ2-1; TRBD2 matches 14 bases. The V gene end was trimmed by 4 bases and the J gene end by 14 bases; junction bases not matched to a gene: 8. The CDR3 spans 14 residues. CDR1 is SGHRS, CDR2 YFSETQ, per germline. This CDR3 reads CASSDGTSGREEFF. Here the CDR3 DNA reads TGCGCCAGCAGCGACGGGACTAGCGGGAGAGAGGAGTTCTTC.

The chain combines TRBV4-3 with TRBJ2-7, with 7 bases fitting TRBD1. This CDR3 contains 13 residues. V shed 4 bases and J 1 base; nucleotides not matched to a gene: 1. In germline, CDR1 is LGHNA, CDR2 YSLEER. CDR3 sequence: CASSRGQSYEQYF. In DNA form, the CDR3 reads TGCGCCAGCAGCCGGGGACAGTCCTACGAGCAGTACTTC.

The V call is TRBV2, the J call TRBJ1-1; D is perhaps TRBD1 (6 bases). With 7 bases removed from V and 5 bases from J, the gap between germline ends came to 23 bases. In germline, CDR1 is SNHLY, CDR2 FYNNEI. There are 16 residues in the CDR3. The CDR3 DNA reads as TGTGCCAGCATCGGGCAGGGGATTTCTCAGGGTACTGAAGCTTTCTTT. Translation gives CASIGQGISQGTEAFF.